This T cell receptor (beta chain) comes out of a study of T cell responses to AZD1222 COVID-19 vaccine (dated by TCRdb to 2020 to 2022). The study in broad terms: AZD1222 recipients whose second dose came at about 4 weeks and those whose second dose came at about 12 weeks were combined into one group, since spike-specific TCR depth and breadth did not differ between the two schedules. TCR sequencing covered over 230 trial participants: 200 to 210 given two doses of AZD1222 and 26 given two doses of MenACWY control vaccine. Enrollment into the trials was organized by age into subgroups of 18-55, 56-69 and 70-plus years, and those subgroups contained about 150, 27 and 61 TCR-sequenced participants, respectively. What the authors observed across the whole study: CD4 TCRs associated with the vaccine covered the entire spike protein, and the dominant responses were in regions 160-218 and 743-854. Participants were mostly white British and included more females than males, and it was suggested by the authors that clonal diversity may have been underestimated. Because no day 14 peak-response samples were available, the repertoires could be characterized only after the peak T cell response. Conclusions about previously exposed vaccinees are limited because only six or seven AZD1222 recipients were SARS-CoV-2 seropositive at baseline. Reportedly, almost half of the unique spike-specific TCRs recognized epitopes lying outside the regions that are mutated in the B.1.351 and B.1.1.7 variants. In the small 56-69-year group, the increase in depth fell short of significance, most likely because of low power. A significant rise in spike-specific TCR breadth and depth was observed after two AZD1222 doses relative to day 0 and relative to MenACWY recipients.

The CDR3 regions of human TCRbeta chains were analyzed by immunosequencing. The authors' pipeline ran thus. TCRs in the repertoires were matched against a reference library of SARS-CoV-2-specific TCRs that had been generated with the MIRA antigen-specificity platform. Breadth was defined as the fraction of unique TCRs that were SARS-CoV-2-associated, and depth was defined as the fraction of total T cells that were SARS-CoV-2-associated. Using the MIRA data, every spike-specific TCR was mapped to the spike region that the TCR reacted to and assigned to either a CD4 or a CD8 class. Log10-transformed breadth and depth values were compared by one-way ANOVA with Sidak's multiple comparisons tests. As stored in TCRdb, this immuneACCESS dataset retains in-frame rearrangements with V and J assigned. A fraction of the clones does not appear; measured against another copy, unresolved V genes explain less than half of the discrepancy, and the remainder lacks a known reason. V, J and clone size derive from that table, while D and trimming were established from the DNA sequence. The sample profile shows some 92,000 clones; over 80% of them were found once. The ten largest clonotypes hold about 7.5% of the sample.

V is pared back by 6 bases and J by 2 bases, with 19 bases lying between the germline termini. The CDR3 runs 16 residues from the cysteine to the phenylalanine. CDR3 DNA is the only sequence kept; it has 48 bases, read in frame from the first base. The CDR1 and CDR2 encoded by the germline V gene are MDHEN and SYDVKM. About this clone itself: What antigen it recognizes has not been identified. No much larger clonotype is one base removed from it; base qualities were not supplied.

The sample's time point, from its label and the paper: baseline before first vaccination. Vaccinee samples were obtained from the UK trials COV001 and COV002, which included a single-blind randomized controlled phase 2/3 trial of AZD1222 (ChAdOx1 nCoV-19) in healthy adults. For TCRbeta chain sequencing, PBMC samples were collected from trial participants at day 0 and at day 28 after the second dose. This chain is built from TRBV28 and TRBJ1-2; perhaps TRBD1 is the D gene, with 5 bases matching. The input for sequencing was peripheral blood, taken on day 0 of AZD1222 vaccination. This receptor was identified in an adult in good health. The DNA sequence is given as TGTGCCAGCAGCTGGGGCGGAGGAGGGATAAACTATGGCTACACCTTC. Translated, this gives CASSWGGGGINYGYTF.